One T cell receptor beta chain is described in this entry. Its antigen is currently unknown. The source of the sample is a study of regulatory T cells in long-lasting Graves disease. The CDR3 covers 15 residues. The V gene's germline CDR1 is KGHSH and CDR2 LQKENI. Trimming removed 1 base at V and 2 bases at J, with 11 bases between. Time point defined: newly diagnosed GD, antithyroid drugs for less than 3 months. PBMC RNA served as the TCR library source. Assembly of TCR beta libraries relied on iRepertoire HTBI primers together with Arm-PCR of CDR3 regions. MiXCR, run by TCRdb on the multiplex PCR reads, gives a single entry per CDR3 protein. The repertoire holds 400,000 to 500,000 distinct CDR3 sequences, with 15% as singletons. Findings and limits, study-wide: The persistent group shared about 2,600 public clonotypes, more than the 950 to 1,000 shared by new patients. There were preferences for TRBV28, TRBJ1-2 and TRBJ2-5 in persistent disease.

In addition, the sample was reused for a study of T cells in Graves' hyperthyroidism and ophthalmopathy. That study adds: The HTBI set primed first-round TCR CDR3 RT-PCR. Most thyroid clonotypes expanded above 0.001 appeared in blood too.

V and J are TRBV18 and TRBJ1-1; no reliable D call. This receptor was obtained from a woman aged 40 to 50 with Graves disease. This specimen was peripheral blood mononuclear cells (PBMCs), taken at new diagnosis, from a patient treated with antithyroid drugs. CDR3 amino acids: CASSPQPGLNTEAFF. CDR3 bases: TGTGCCAGCTCACCACAGCCTGGACTAAACACTGAAGCTTTCTTT.